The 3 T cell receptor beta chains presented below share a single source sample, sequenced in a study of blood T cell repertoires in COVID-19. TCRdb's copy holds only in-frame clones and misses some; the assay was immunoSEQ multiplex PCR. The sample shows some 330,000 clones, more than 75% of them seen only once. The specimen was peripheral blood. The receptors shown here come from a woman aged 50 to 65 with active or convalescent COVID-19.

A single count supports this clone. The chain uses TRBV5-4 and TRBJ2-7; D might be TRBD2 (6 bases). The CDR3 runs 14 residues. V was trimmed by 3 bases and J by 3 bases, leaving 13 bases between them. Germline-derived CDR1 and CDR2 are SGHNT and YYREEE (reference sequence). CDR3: CASSWDGEDYEQYF. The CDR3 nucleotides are TGTGCCAGCAGCTGGGACGGGGAGGACTACGAGCAGTACTTC.

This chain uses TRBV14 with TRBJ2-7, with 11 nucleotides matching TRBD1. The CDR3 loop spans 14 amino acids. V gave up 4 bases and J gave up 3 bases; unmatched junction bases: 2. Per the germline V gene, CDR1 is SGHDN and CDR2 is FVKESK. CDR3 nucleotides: TGTGCCAGCAGCCGAGGGACAGGGGGCTACGAGCAGTACTTC. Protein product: CASSRGTGGYEQYF.

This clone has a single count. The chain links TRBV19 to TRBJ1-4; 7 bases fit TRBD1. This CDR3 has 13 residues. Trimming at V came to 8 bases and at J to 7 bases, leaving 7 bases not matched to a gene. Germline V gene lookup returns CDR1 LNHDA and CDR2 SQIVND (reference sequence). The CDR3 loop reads CASFGGGFEKLFF. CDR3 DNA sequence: TGTGCCAGTTTCGGAGGGGGCTTTGAAAAACTGTTTTTT.